This T cell receptor (beta chain) was recovered during a study of response to subunit inactivated influenza vaccine. TCRdb analysed the RT-PCR reads with MiXCR anew, one entry per CDR3 protein. The sample shows hundreds of thousands of distinct CDR3 sequences, 14% of them seen only once. Only one count was recorded for this clonotype. This CDR3 region has 16 residues. V was trimmed by 5 bases and J by 3 bases, leaving 19 bases between them. From germline, CDR1 is SGHTA and CDR2 FQGNSA. V gene TRBV7-2 combines with J gene TRBJ2-5; D might be TRBD2 (7 bases). The clonotype originates from a man in his fifties or sixties who received an inactivated influenza vaccine. This sample comprised PBMCs from blood, obtained 14 to 15 days before vaccination. CDR3 sequence (DNA): TGTGCCAGCAGCACCCGAGGGGGGGCGCGAGAAGAGACCCAGTACTTC. This gives the protein CASSTRGGAREETQYF.